The 31 T cell receptor beta chains reported below all come from one sample, sequenced in a study of CD8 T cells in Susac syndrome. Random-hexamer reverse transcription was applied to roughly 0.5 to 1 ug RNA. TCRdb re-analysed the immunoSEQ multiplex PCR reads in MiXCR, keeping a single row per CDR3 protein. Altogether a few hundred thousand distinct CDR3 sequences are present, 95% being singletons, with the ten largest covering 0.095%. Source material: CD4+ T cells from PBMCs. The receptors come from a human donor with multiple sclerosis.

V usage is TRBV5-1 and J usage is TRBJ2-7; possible D gene TRBD2, 5 bases. Trimming left V 0 bases short and J 4 bases short, with 11 bases between. This CDR3 has 14 residues. Germline values: CDR1 SGHRS, CDR2 YFSETQ. The DNA of the CDR3 is TGCGCCAGCAGCTTGGAAGAGGGTTTTTACGAGCAGTACTTC. This translates into CASSLEEGFYEQYF.

This chain links TRBV2 with TRBJ2-5; 7 nucleotides line up with TRBD1. CDR3 length equals 13 residues. Looked up from germline, CDR1 is SNHLY and CDR2 is FYNNEI. With 6 bases clipped from V and 4 bases from J, the junction kept 5 bases outside the gene matches. The CDR3 sequence is CASSHEGAETQYF. CDR3 DNA: TGTGCCAGCAGCCACGAGGGGGCAGAGACCCAGTACTTC.

The chain uses TRBV27 and TRBJ2-7; TRBD1 matches 7 bases. The V and J ends lost 3 bases and 3 bases, in that order; junction bases with no gene match: 2. CDR3 length equals 13 residues. Germline V gene data show CDR1 as MNHEY and CDR2 as SMNVEV (reference sequence). CDR3 residues: CASSLTGNYEQYF. The CDR3 DNA follows: TGTGCCAGCAGTTTGACAGGGAACTACGAGCAGTACTTC.

The gene calls are TRBV20-1 and TRBJ2-1, with 11 bases that match TRBD2. The V gene's germline CDR1 is DFQATT and CDR2 SNEGSKA (reference sequence). Trimming took 7 bases from V and 5 from J; bases not matched to a gene: 7. This CDR3 region has 14 residues. CDR3 region: CSVTSGIPHNEQFF. Here the CDR3 DNA reads TGCAGTGTGACTAGCGGGATACCCCACAATGAGCAGTTCTTC.

V is TRBV7-9 and J is TRBJ1-4; D not certain. This CDR3 spans 13 amino acids. V was shortened by 3 bases and J by 8 bases, with 10 bases between the two germline ends. Germline values: CDR1 SEHNR, CDR2 FQNEAQ (reference sequence). In nucleotides, the CDR3 is TGTGCCAGCAGCTTGGCAGTTCAGGAAAAACTGTTTTTT. This codes for CASSLAVQEKLFF.

The V call is TRBV7-3, the J call TRBJ2-3, with D hard to call. The germline V gene encodes CDR1 SGHTA and CDR2 FQGTGA. The CDR3 is 13 amino acids. The ends were cut back, 2 bases at V and 2 bases at J, with 5 bases in the middle. CDR3 bases: TGTGCCAGCAGCTTATCAGCCACAGATACGCAGTATTTT. This sequence encodes CASSLSATDTQYF.

This chain joins TRBV5-1 and TRBJ1-5; D unclear. Germline assignment: CDR1 SGHRS and CDR2 YFSETQ. The CDR3 loop spans 15 amino acids. V lost 1 base and J lost 0, with 8 bases in between. The CDR3 sequence is CASSLYPTSNQPQHF. The CDR3 DNA reads as TGCGCCAGCAGCTTGTATCCCACTAGCAATCAGCCCCAGCATTTT.

This CDR3 is CASSRRGEYEQYF. For the CDR3, the DNA is TGTGCCAGCAGCCGTAGGGGCGAGTACGAGCAGTACTTC. The V and J genes are TRBV3-1 and TRBJ2-7, with D perhaps TRBD1 (5 bases). This CDR3 contains 13 residues. The V end lost 4 bases, the J end lost 4 bases, and 11 bases lay between the germline ends. The germline V gene encodes CDR1 LGHDT and CDR2 YNNKEL (reference sequence).

V is TRBV7-2 and J is TRBJ2-5; 10 bases align to TRBD2. The CDR3 extends over 15 amino acids. Unmatched junction bases numbered 8, after V lost 5 bases and J lost 5 bases. The germline V gene has CDR1 SGHTA and CDR2 FQGNSA. Here the CDR3 DNA reads TGTGCCAGCAGCGCAAAGCGGGGGGGCCGGGAGACCCAGTACTTC. It codes for CASSAKRGGRETQYF.

CDR3 in DNA: TGTGCCAGCAGTCACACCGGGACTAGCGGGGCGAACACCGGGGAGCTGTTTTTT. Translation: CASSHTGTSGANTGELFF. The V call is TRBV6-5, the J call TRBJ2-2; 13 nucleotides match TRBD2. This CDR3 region has 18 residues. The germline CDR1 and CDR2 sequences are MNHEY and SVGAGI. The trim removed 5 bases at V and 0 bases at J, leaving 6 bases unmatched.

V and J are TRBV9 and TRBJ2-1; 11 bases line up with TRBD2. CDR3 length equals 16 residues. The V segment lost 3 bases and the J segment 5 bases; nucleotides outside the gene matches: 7. Germline CDR1 and CDR2: SGDLS and YYNGEE. DNA for the CDR3: TGTGCCAGCAGCGGAACCGGGACTAGCGGACACAATGAGCAGTTCTTC. It encodes CASSGTGTSGHNEQFF.

The genes are TRBV29-1 and TRBJ1-2, with TRBD1 identical over 9 bases. The germline CDR1 and CDR2 sequences are SQVTM and ANQGSEA. Trimming at V came to 5 bases and at J to 2 bases, leaving 6 bases not matched to a gene. The CDR3 runs to 14 residues. Here the CDR3 DNA reads TGCAGCGTTCACGGGACAGGGCTAAACTATGGCTACACCTTC. Translated: CSVHGTGLNYGYTF.

The chain joins TRBV28 to TRBJ2-7; TRBD1 matches 7 bases. The length of the CDR3 is 14 residues. Germline loops: CDR1 MDHEN, CDR2 SYDVKM. V dropped 7 bases and J dropped 2; count of bases not matched to a gene: 8. The CDR3 region is CASIATGTAYEQYF. The CDR3 DNA reads as TGTGCCAGCATTGCGACAGGGACCGCCTACGAGCAGTACTTC.

The chain carries TRBV12-3 or TRBV12-4 and TRBJ1-1, with D maybe TRBD1 (5 bases). Trimming removed 1 base at V and 5 bases at J, with 11 bases between. The CDR3 runs to 14 residues. The chain's CDR3 is CASSLEGRRTEAFF. The CDR3 DNA sequence: TGTGCCAGCAGTTTAGAGGGGCGCCGGACTGAAGCTTTCTTT.

The table lists this clonotype with a count of one. The chain uses TRBV7-2 and TRBJ2-3, with a weak D call TRBD2 (7 bases). The CDR3 spans 16 residues. Germline loops: CDR1 SGHTA, CDR2 FQGNSA. Trimming took off 8 bases at V and 1 base at J, with 19 bases between the two ends. DNA of the CDR3: TGTGCCAGCCGCCCAGGCGGGGGCAGGGGCACAGATACGCAGTATTTT. It yields the protein CASRPGGGRGTDTQYF.

This chain uses TRBV6-5 with TRBJ2-2; weak D call: TRBD2 (5 bases). This CDR3 is 12 amino acids long. V was clipped by 3 bases and J by 10 bases, with 9 bases between them. CDR1 MNHEY and CDR2 SVGAGI come from the germline V gene. The CDR3 coding sequence is TGTGCCAGCAGTTATGCCGGGAAGGAGCTGTTTTTT. As protein: CASSYAGKELFF.

CDR3 sequence reads: CSARHGQGGSPLHF. CDR3 DNA sequence: TGCAGTGCTAGACACGGACAGGGTGGATCACCCCTCCACTTT. The V and J genes are TRBV20-1 and TRBJ1-6, with 8 bases matching TRBD1. The germline V gene encodes CDR1 DFQATT and CDR2 SNEGSKA (reference sequence). V lost 2 bases to trimming and J lost 10 bases; unmatched junction nucleotides: 7. This CDR3 spans 14 amino acids.

A few counts support this clonotype. The chain carries TRBV4-2 and TRBJ2-7; D call uncertain. The germline V gene encodes CDR1 LGHNA and CDR2 YNFKEQ. The length of the CDR3 is 11 residues. The V end lost 1 base, the J end lost 6 bases, and 4 bases lay between the germline ends. DNA for the CDR3: TGTGCCAGCAGCCAAGGCCTCGAGCAGTACTTC. Amino acids: CASSQGLEQYF.

CDR3 coding DNA: TGCAGTGCTATCCGGGACAGGGACCCAGATACGCAGTATTTT. This sequence encodes CSAIRDRDPDTQYF. V gene TRBV20-1 combines with J gene TRBJ2-3; 9 positions agree with TRBD1. In germline, CDR1 is DFQATT, CDR2 SNEGSKA (reference sequence). Germline trimming cut 4 bases from V and 4 bases from J; bases unmatched to any gene: 6. The CDR3 is 14 amino acids.

V usage is TRBV5-1 and J usage is TRBJ2-7; 8 bases agree with TRBD2. Losses at the gene ends were 2 bases for V and 0 bases for J; bases not matched to a gene: 7. The germline V gene encodes CDR1 SGHRS and CDR2 YFSETQ. The CDR3 totals 16 residues. The CDR3 here is CASSLYLAGNSYEQYF. In DNA form, the CDR3 reads TGCGCCAGCAGCTTATATCTAGCGGGCAACTCCTACGAGCAGTACTTC.

The chain employs TRBV20-1 and TRBJ2-5; 8 nucleotides align to TRBD1. J gave up 5 bases and V 3 bases, and 5 bases lay outside the gene matches. CDR1 is DFQATT and CDR2 is SNEGSKA in the germline V gene (reference sequence). CDR3 size: 13 residues. CDR3 nucleotides: TGCAGTGCTAGGTGGACAGGGCTGGAGACCCAGTACTTC. This gives the protein CSARWTGLETQYF.

The chain is built from TRBV7-9 and TRBJ2-1, with a weak D call TRBD2 (5 bases). The CDR3 extends over 14 amino acids. V was trimmed by 4 bases and J by 9 bases, leaving 16 bases between them. Germline CDR1 reads SEHNR; CDR2 reads FQNEAQ (reference sequence). CDR3 residues: CASSSRGMAGEQFF. DNA of the CDR3: TGTGCCAGCAGCTCTCGTGGGATGGCGGGTGAGCAGTTCTTC.

The chain carries TRBV12-3 or TRBV12-4 and TRBJ1-1; D remains unclear. This CDR3 is 13 amino acids long. The germline V and J ends were trimmed by 2 bases and 3 bases, with 7 bases remaining between them. For the CDR3, the DNA is TGTGCCAGCAGTTTATTTGGGGACACTGAAGCTTTCTTT. Protein product: CASSLFGDTEAFF.

The gene calls are TRBV2 and TRBJ2-5; TRBD2 is a possible D gene (5 bases). The CDR3 extends over 12 amino acids. The V and J ends lost 3 bases and 4 bases respectively, with 6 bases between them. Germline CDR1 and CDR2: SNHLY and FYNNEI. The CDR3 loop is CASSDAGETQYF. For the CDR3, the DNA is TGTGCCAGCAGTGACGCGGGAGAGACCCAGTACTTC. The variable domain in full, completed from reference TRBV2 and TRBJ2-5, reads EPEVTQTPSHQVTQMGQEVILRCVPISNHLYFYWYRQILGQKVEFLVSFYNNEISEKSEIFDDQFSVERPDGSNFTLKIRSTKLEDSAMYFCASSDAGETQYFGPGTRLLVL.

V is TRBV14 and J is TRBJ1-6; D is ambiguous. The CDR3 spans 13 residues. V was pared by 1 base and J by 10 bases, with 8 bases between. In germline, CDR1 is SGHDN, CDR2 FVKESK. This CDR3 is CASSQAPESPLHF. The CDR3 DNA sequence: TGTGCCAGCAGCCAAGCCCCGGAATCACCCCTCCACTTT.

The chain couples TRBV20-1 to TRBJ2-7; the D is unclear. Germline CDR1 is DFQATT and CDR2 is SNEGSKA (reference sequence). With 4 bases removed from V and 3 bases from J, the gap between germline ends came to 10 bases. This CDR3 has 12 residues. Here the CDR3 DNA reads TGCAGTGCTACCAAATCAGACTACGAGCAGTACTTC. Amino acid sequence: CSATKSDYEQYF.

The chain combines TRBV23-1 with TRBJ2-6; TRBD2 agrees at 13 bases. TRBV23-1 is given ORF status, its function remaining uncertain. Unmatched junction bases numbered 4, after V lost 3 bases and J lost 2 bases. The CDR3 is 18 residues long. The CDR3 nucleotides are TGCGCCAGCAGTCATCGAGGACTAGCGGGAGCTGGGGCCAACGTCCTGACTTTC. Encoded protein: CASSHRGLAGAGANVLTF.

This chain links TRBV10-3 with TRBJ1-2; D uncertain. This CDR3 has 12 residues. Trimming removed 4 bases from V and 4 bases from J, with 7 bases in between. Germline CDR1 and CDR2: ENHRY and SYGVKD. The CDR3 region has the DNA TGTGCCATCAGTGCAGGCTTCTATGGCTACACCTTC. Its translation is CAISAGFYGYTF.

The chain is built from TRBV30 and TRBJ2-7; D is ambiguous. Germline assignment: CDR1 GTSNPN and CDR2 SVGIG (reference sequence). V shed 0 bases and J shed 5 bases, with 14 bases lying between them. The CDR3 contains 14 residues. The CDR3 is CAWSVGRLEDEQYF. The DNA of the CDR3 is TGTGCCTGGAGTGTAGGCAGGCTGGAAGACGAGCAGTACTTC.

The chain couples TRBV29-1 to TRBJ2-5; 15 nucleotides match TRBD2. Losses at the gene ends were 7 bases for V and 5 bases for J; bases not matched to a gene: 5. CDR1 is SQVTM and CDR2 is ANQGSEA in the germline V gene. This CDR3 contains 14 residues. The chain's CDR3 is CSGGLAGGGETQYF. In nucleotides, the CDR3 is TGCAGCGGAGGACTAGCGGGAGGGGGTGAGACCCAGTACTTC.

The genes are TRBV20-1 and TRBJ1-6; D is ambiguous. Germline V gene lookup returns CDR1 DFQATT and CDR2 SNEGSKA (reference sequence). Deletions cut 3 bases from V and 11 bases from J, with 5 bases between. The CDR3 runs to 10 residues. CDR3 in DNA: TGCAGTGCTAGCGGGCCACCCCTCCACTTT. It specifies CSASGPPLHF.